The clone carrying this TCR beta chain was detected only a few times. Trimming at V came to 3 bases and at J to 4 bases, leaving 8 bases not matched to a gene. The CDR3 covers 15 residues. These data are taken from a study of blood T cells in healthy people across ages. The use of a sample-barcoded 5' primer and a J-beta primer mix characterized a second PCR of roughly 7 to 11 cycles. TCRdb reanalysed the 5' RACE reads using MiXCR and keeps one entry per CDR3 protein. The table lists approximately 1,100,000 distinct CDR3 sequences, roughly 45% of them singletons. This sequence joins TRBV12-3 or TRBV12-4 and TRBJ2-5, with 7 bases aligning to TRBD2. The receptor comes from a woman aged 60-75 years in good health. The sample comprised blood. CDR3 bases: TGTGCCAGCAGTTTCGCGGGAGTCGGGTTAGAGACCCAGTACTTC. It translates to CASSFAGVGLETQYF.